These 18 T cell receptor beta chains were all obtained from the same sample, sequenced in a study of T cells after yellow fever vaccination. TCRdb re-derived calls from the 5' RACE reads in MiXCR, one entry per CDR3 protein. This table holds about 58,000 distinct CDR3 sequences, around 6.9% found once. Sequencing used CD8+ T cells sorted from PBMCs, obtained on the day of the first yellow fever vaccination. The receptors shown here come from a man aged 18 to 30 who received the YFV17D yellow fever vaccine.

This chain joins TRBV18 and TRBJ2-7, with D perhaps TRBD1 (5 bases). The germline V gene has CDR1 KGHSH and CDR2 LQKENI. V was clipped by 0 bases and J by 2 bases, with 8 bases between them. The CDR3 has 14 residues. The CDR3: CASSPPTGPYEQYF. CDR3 DNA: TGTGCCAGCTCACCACCTACAGGACCCTACGAGCAGTACTTC.

The sample holds many counts of this clonotype. The chain combines TRBV10-2 with TRBJ1-5; the D is unclear. Trimming stripped 7 bases from V and 4 bases from J, with 11 bases between. The germline V gene has CDR1 WSHSY and CDR2 SAAADI. The CDR3 loop spans 13 amino acids. The CDR3 region is CASNPGRNQPQHF. The CDR3 DNA sequence: TGCGCCAGCAACCCTGGGCGAAATCAGCCCCAGCATTTT.

This clonotype was seen at least ten times. The chain combines TRBV7-9 with TRBJ2-1, with D maybe TRBD1 (5 bases). CDR1 and CDR2 from the germline V gene are SEHNR and FQNEAQ (reference sequence). V shed 2 bases and J shed 11 bases, with 19 bases lying between them. The CDR3 covers 15 residues. The CDR3 sequence is CASSLRARGKDKQFF. CDR3 DNA sequence: TGTGCCAGCAGCTTAAGGGCTAGGGGCAAAGATAAGCAGTTCTTC.

The rearrangement uses TRBV4-3 and TRBJ2-1, with a weak D call TRBD2 (6 bases). This CDR3 spans 16 amino acids. Per germline, CDR1 LGHNA and CDR2 YSLEER. Trimming took off 2 bases at V and 2 bases at J, with 13 bases between the two ends. The CDR3 DNA is TGCGCCAGCAGCCAACCCCGAGGAGGGACCTACAATGAGCAGTTCTTC. Amino acids: CASSQPRGGTYNEQFF.

This clonotype occurred many times. The chain carries TRBV7-9 and TRBJ2-5, with D unresolved. With 6 bases removed from V and 1 base from J, the gap between germline ends came to 9 bases. Germline-derived CDR1 and CDR2 are SEHNR and FQNEAQ (reference sequence). This CDR3 is 13 amino acids long. CDR3 sequence: CASRLSLQETQYF. The CDR3, as DNA: TGTGCCAGCAGGTTGTCCCTCCAAGAGACCCAGTACTTC. Drawing the rest from reference TRBV7-9 and TRBJ2-5, the complete variable domain is DTGVSQNPRHKITKRGQNVTFRCDPISEHNRLYWYRQTLGQGPEFLTYFQNEAQLEKSRLLSDRFSAERPKGSFSTLEIQRTEQGDSAMYLCASRLSLQETQYFGPGTRLLVL.

This clonotype showed up many times. The genes are TRBV12-3 or TRBV12-4 and TRBJ1-1; a possible D gene is TRBD1 (5 bases). This CDR3 is built from 15 residues. V was trimmed by 5 bases and J by 8 bases, leaving 21 bases between them. The CDR3 DNA follows: TGTGCCAGCAGTAATCGGGGGAAAGCCCCCGTGGAAGCTTTCTTT. Protein product: CASSNRGKAPVEAFF.

This clonotype was counted many times. V is TRBV4-1 and J is TRBJ2-7; D may be TRBD1 (6 bases). Germline CDR1 is MGHRA and CDR2 is YSYEKL. V lost 1 base to trimming and J lost 2 bases, with 6 bases between them. The CDR3 is made up of 13 amino acids. The DNA for the CDR3 is TGCGCCAGCAGCCAAGGACAGGCCTACGAGCAGTACTTC. This encodes CASSQGQAYEQYF.

About this clonotype: A clone one base away is much larger, so this may be a read error. The chain combines TRBV12-3 or TRBV12-4 with TRBJ2-7; D is possibly TRBD1 (5 bases). V lost 0 bases, J lost 12 bases, and 15 bases lay in between. The CDR3 loop spans 13 amino acids. The CDR3 reads CASSLAPWGRRYF. The CDR3 DNA reads TGTGCCAGCAGTTTAGCCCCCTGGGGCCGGAGGTACTTC.

This clonotype was found many times. The chain recombines TRBV4-1 with TRBJ1-6; D might be TRBD1 (5 bases). This CDR3 is built from 17 residues. Between the trimmed V and J ends, which lost 3 bases and 4 bases, there was a span of 16 bases. The germline V gene encodes CDR1 MGHRA and CDR2 YSYEKL. In DNA form, the CDR3 reads TGCGCCAGCAGCCAGCACTCGGGACGGAAATATAATTCACCCCTCCACTTT. This codes for CASSQHSGRKYNSPLHF.

This clonotype is medium-sized (0.01 to 0.1%) by share. This chain uses TRBV12-3 or TRBV12-4 with TRBJ2-1; 9 nucleotides match TRBD2. CDR3 size: 16 residues. After removal of 3 bases from V and 4 bases from J, the junction contained 7 bases not matched to a gene. The CDR3 DNA reads as TGTGCCAGCAGTTTCCTCGCGGGGGGGCCTTACAATGAGCAGTTCTTC. Its translation: CASSFLAGGPYNEQFF.

A single count supports this clonotype. The V gene is TRBV4-1, the J gene TRBJ1-6; tentatively, D is TRBD1 (6 bases). Per germline, CDR1 MGHRA and CDR2 YSYEKL. The length of the CDR3 is 14 residues. Trimming stripped 5 bases from V and 10 bases from J, with 15 bases between. The CDR3 sequence is CASSDRSGKSPLHF. As DNA, the CDR3 is TGCGCCAGCAGCGACAGGTCCGGGAAGTCACCCCTCCACTTT.

This sequence joins TRBV5-5 and TRBJ1-2; unclear D gene. Trimming pared 4 bases from V and 6 bases from J, leaving 19 bases between. The germline CDR1 and CDR2 sequences are SGHKS and YYEKEE (reference sequence). The length of the CDR3 is 15 residues. As DNA, the CDR3 is TGTGCCAGCAGCCCTTGGACCGCAGGAGGAAATGGCTACACCTTC. Translation gives CASSPWTAGGNGYTF.

In this sample, this clonotype turned up many times. The chain has TRBV11-2 and TRBJ2-3; possibly TRBD2 for D (6 bases). The germline gives CDR1 SGHAT, CDR2 FQNNGV. V was trimmed by 8 bases and J by 0 bases, leaving 9 bases between them. The CDR3 contains 13 residues. The CDR3 DNA reads as TGTGCCAGCGGTAGCGGTAGCACAGATACGCAGTATTTT. It yields the protein CASGSGSTDTQYF.

This clonotype came up many times. This sequence joins TRBV6-4 and TRBJ2-2, with 7 nucleotides matching TRBD1. CDR3 length: 14 amino acids. V lost 5 bases, J lost 4 bases, and 4 bases stayed unmatched. Germline values: CDR1 MRHNA, CDR2 SNTAGT. The CDR3 DNA sequence: TGTGCCAGCAGTCAGGGACAGCTCACCGGGGAGCTGTTTTTT. This encodes CASSQGQLTGELFF.

This clonotype was observed many times. The V gene is TRBV5-1, the J gene TRBJ2-5; 14 bases align to TRBD2. There are 15 residues in the CDR3. Germline loops: CDR1 SGHRS, CDR2 YFSETQ. The trim removed 4 bases at V and 3 bases at J, leaving 2 bases unmatched. The chain's CDR3 is CASSLGLAGEETQYF. The CDR3 nucleotides read TGCGCCAGCAGCCTGGGACTAGCGGGGGAAGAGACCCAGTACTTC. The full variable domain, rest sourced from reference TRBV5-1 and TRBJ2-5, is KAGVTQTPRYLIKTRGQQVTLSCSPISGHRSVSWYQQTPGQGLQFLFEYFSETQRNKGNFPGRFSGRQFSNSRSEMNVSTLELGDSALYLCASSLGLAGEETQYFGPGTRLLVL.

This clonotype showed up many times. This chain uses TRBV27 with TRBJ2-1; 9 bases match TRBD1. The germline V gene has CDR1 MNHEY and CDR2 SMNVEV (reference sequence). V was pared by 6 bases and J by 14 bases, with 11 bases of the junction left unmatched. The CDR3 runs 13 residues. The CDR3 DNA follows: TGTGCCAGCAGCTTCACGGGACAGGGAGAAAAGTTCTTC. As protein: CASSFTGQGEKFF.

At least ten counts were recorded for this clonotype. The rearrangement links TRBV6-1 to TRBJ1-1; TRBD1 matches at 7 bases. Trimming at V came to 5 bases and at J to 0 bases, leaving 12 bases not matched to a gene. Germline V gives CDR1 MNHNS, CDR2 SASEGT. The CDR3 contains 17 residues. The CDR3 DNA reads TGTGCCAGCAGTCAAGACAGGGCCGACTCCATGAACACTGAAGCTTTCTTT. Encoded protein: CASSQDRADSMNTEAFF.

This clonotype was detected a few times. V and J are TRBV12-3 or TRBV12-4 and TRBJ2-5; D gene uncertain. The CDR3 is made up of 14 amino acids. The ends were cut back, 2 bases at V and 2 bases at J, with 9 bases in the middle. CDR3 residues: CASSLRGPQETQYF. The CDR3 DNA is TGTGCCAGCAGTTTAAGAGGCCCTCAAGAGACCCAGTACTTC.